This TCR beta chain was obtained from a study of glioma-infiltrating T cells after dendritic cell vaccination. In the study overall: Dendritic cells derived from monocytes and pulsed with autologous tumor lysate formed the vaccine. General study results and limits: Estimated pretreatment TIL content predicted outcome after dendritic cell vaccination.

Comments on this clone: Its antigen is currently unknown.

Germline V CDR1 and CDR2: LGHNA, YSLEER. The CDR3 is made up of 13 amino acids. V was pared by 0 bases and J by 6 bases, with 6 bases between. Time point: after dendritic cell vaccination, including at tumor progression/relapse. Input was roughly 2.2 ug genomic DNA, or all available if less. Here immunoSEQ multiplex PCR was the method, and the copy in TCRdb shows in-frame clones only, minus some. Of 55,000 to 75,000 clones detected, roughly four fifths appear once; the ten largest clones hold around 16%. The input for sequencing was blood, taken after dendritic cell vaccination. This sequence was found in a human donor with glioblastoma. J is TRBJ2-1 and V is TRBV4-3; D is uncertain. CDR3 nucleotide sequence: TGCGCCAGCAGCCAAGATGGGCCCAATGAGCAGTTCTTC. This translates into CASSQDGPNEQFF.